This is a list of T cell receptor beta chains from one sample in a study of blood T cell repertoires in COVID-19. Sequencing was performed with immunoSEQ multiplex PCR; in TCRdb, only in-frame clones are kept and a portion is missing. The sample lists approximately 190,000 clones, roughly 87% occurring once. Sequenced material: peripheral blood. The receptors derive from a middle-aged woman with acute or convalescent COVID-19. The conserved cysteine and the conserved F or W are not part of the CDR3 here. D genes are given only for firm matches.

d_call v_call cdr3_aa
TRBD1 TRBV28 ASSFSPGQGSMHQPQH
- TRBV2 ASSETEEDEQF
- TRBV19 ASSIAPGRGSSYNSPLH
TRBD1 TRBV28 ASSLQTGTAL
TRBD2 TRBV5-1 ASSFMTSGIGTGELF
- TRBV19 ASSIEGNQPQH
- TRBV6-5 ATQIKGRGYGYT
TRBD1 TRBV30 AWRPGQGAYGYT
- TRBV5-1 ASSPFRGTDEQY
- TRBV19 ASRAGWDEQF
- TRBV18 ASSPPGQTYEQY
- TRBV3-1/TRBV3-2 ASSPSGAHSLH
- TRBV2 ASSAQTSFGREQF
- TRBV11-3 ASSLSSAADTQY
TRBD2 TRBV11-3 ASSLPLAGGPTTQF
TRBD1 TRBV6-5 ASRLQGVNEKLF
- TRBV3-1/TRBV3-2 ASSLTGYNEQF
- TRBV30 AWTDIDGRSSYEQY
TRBD2 TRBV7-3 ASSLRGTTYDEQY
- TRBV6-5 ASRGQGSLYEQY
TRBD2 TRBV28 ASSKRESWYEQY
TRBD1 TRBV9 ASSGQGSAGELF
- TRBV28 ASNDGQTNTEAF
TRBD2 TRBV27 ASSRGTSGGAGAEQY
TRBD2 TRBV6-6 ASRPGGDYEQY
TRBD1 TRBV6-2/TRBV6-3 ASSYGQGIHNEQF
- TRBV11-2 ASSSVGQQGDTQY
TRBD2 TRBV7-2 ASSWSLRRGGFNEQF
TRBD1 TRBV27 ASSWAGGNTEAF
- TRBV12-3/TRBV12-4 ASRPEWNEQF
TRBD2 TRBV5-4 ASTSAGAGGTDTQY
- TRBV4-2 ASTPEKTSPQY
- TRBV5-4 ASSLGLDRNEQF
- TRBV12-1 ASSQGLNTEAF
TRBD2 TRBV18 ASSLAGGTYNEQF
- TRBV19 ASSIDPRGQTNTEAF
TRBD1 TRBV11-3 ASSRDREETQY
- TRBV9 ASSVGPGVTDTQY
TRBD1 TRBV27 ASKNRGYEQY
TRBD2 TRBV11-2 ASSLFSTSGSGADTQY
TRBD2 TRBV5-4 ASSPAGDTYNEQF
- TRBV4-2 ASSSGISYEQY
- TRBV11-2 ASSTFQGFGYT
TRBD2 TRBV7-2 ASIASGGHNEQF
- TRBV7-9 ASSLYHEQPTEAF
- TRBV13 ASSSNDRFSYEQY
TRBD2 TRBV28 ASSSPLALKYNEQF
- TRBV28 ASSFGLDTEAF
- TRBV11-2 ASSDGTFSYEQY
- TRBV7-2 ASSLRTPGTYEQY
TRBD1 TRBV28 ASSPEDRANGELF
- TRBV6-5 ASQGIGENEKLF
TRBD1 TRBV6-2/TRBV6-3 ASSRQGEKGEQF
- TRBV7-6 ASSLDPSFGNEKLF
TRBD1 TRBV11-2 ASSFGQGGIQF
TRBD2 TRBV9 ASSVGGGKGNEQF
- TRBV7-9 ASSPRGGGAEKLF
- TRBV4-1 ASSPLLDQPQH